This T cell receptor (beta chain) stems from a study of CD8+ T cells in alopecia areata (dated by TCRdb to the late 2010s). A note on the overall study: Treated patients were enrolled in an open-label pilot trial of oral tofacitinib, 5 to 10 mg twice daily, for moderate-to-severe alopecia areata. TCRbeta CDR3 regions were amplified by immunoSEQ multiplex PCR with 35 Vbeta forward and 13 Jbeta reverse primers. In humans, TCRbeta sequencing was performed on scalp tissue and on sorted CD4+ and CD8+ peripheral blood T cells from healthy controls and from patients with patchy or totalis/universalis alopecia areata. Disease severity in treated patients was measured with the SALT score, which quantifies the percentage of affected scalp surface area. Biopsies were taken from tofacitinib-treated patients at baseline and at 4 and 24 weeks of treatment, and a later scalp biopsy was taken in several of the tofacitinib-treated patients. The RNA source kit depended on sample type: the PAXgene miRNA kit for fixed scalp, the miRNeasy kit for PBMCs, and the RNeasy kit for mouse skin. The study used high-throughput TCRbeta sequencing to examine T cell clonal expansion in alopecia areata, in both the C3H/HeJ mouse model and human patients. Scalp clonality was compared among normal scalp (n=4), patchy alopecia areata scalp (n=8), and alopecia totalis/universalis scalp (n=8). Patients received tofacitinib for 6 to 18 months and were then followed off drug for 6 months to check for delayed response and recurrence.

Compared with germline, V lacks 2 bases and J lacks 8 bases; bases without a gene match: 6. Via the germline V gene, CDR1 is ENHRY and CDR2 SYGVKD. The CDR3, from cysteine to phenylalanine, totals 14 residues. The entry retains the CDR3 DNA only, 42 bases that are in frame from base 1. As to this clone: What this receptor recognizes is not known. No qualities accompany the bases; no much larger clone lies one base away.

The investigation overall reported the following: With tofacitinib, both scalp clonality and the number of expanded CD8+ clones among the top 100 scalp clones went down significantly. Compared with normal scalp, lesional scalp, particularly in alopecia totalis/universalis, had higher clonality and more expanded CD8+ clones, which suggests antigenic drive. Resident alphabeta T cells in normal human skin are also sequenced, complicating scalp TCR repertoire analysis, unlike mouse skin dominated by gammadelta T cells. The treated cohort was small, with a single nonresponder, so links between baseline CD8+ expansion and response need larger studies. Many expanded lesional clones persisted in scalp and blood during tofacitinib treatment, which may partly explain relapse after stopping treatment. Compared with mice, TCR sequences shared between patients were less clear, possibly partly because of HLA diversity across the patient population.

Interpreted using the paper, the time point label stands for: 24 weeks on oral tofacitinib. The sample's treatment or condition, from its label and the paper: oral pan-JAK inhibitor, 5-10 mg twice daily. Lesional scalp punch biopsies and peripheral blood were collected from alopecia areata patients. PBMCs were isolated by density centrifugation and stained for CD3, CD4 and CD8, after which CD4+ and CD8+ T cells were sorted on a FACSAria. The library was made by the immunoSEQ multiplex PCR assay. RNA was extracted from all samples and reverse transcribed into cDNA as template for TCR sequencing. First-strand cDNA was synthesized using SuperScript III with a 2:1 mix of oligo-dT and random hexamers. A synthetic immune receptor repertoire was used to assess amplification bias, and residual bias was removed computationally. The original methods were these. Raw reads were preprocessed to remove errors, and CDR3 was defined according to IMGT conventions as the region from the conserved cysteine to phenylalanine. Clonality was calculated as 1 minus Shannon entropy normalized by log2 of the number of productive unique TCRs. Scalp TCRbeta sequences were cross-referenced with sorted blood CD4 and CD8 repertoires so that the CD4 or CD8 identity of scalp clones could be inferred. Here the immuneACCESS table is served through TCRdb, limited to in-frame sequences with V and J called. Missing clones are a known gap in these copies; in checked studies unresolved V genes cover under half, and the rest lacks a known reason. V and J calls and clone size are given by that table; D and trimming were obtained from the DNA. For this sample there are 180,000 or so clones; around half appear just once. Less than 14% of the sample is in the top ten clones.

This clonotype was obtained from a human donor with alopecia areata. Recombination connected TRBV10-3 to TRBJ1-5, and 7 junctional nucleotides match TRBD1. Material: CD8+ T cells sorted from blood, obtained at week 24, from a patient treated with tofacitinib. Here is the DNA: TGTGCCATCAGTGAGACAGGGGCGAGGGAGCCCCAGCATTTT. This gives the protein CAISETGAREPQHF.